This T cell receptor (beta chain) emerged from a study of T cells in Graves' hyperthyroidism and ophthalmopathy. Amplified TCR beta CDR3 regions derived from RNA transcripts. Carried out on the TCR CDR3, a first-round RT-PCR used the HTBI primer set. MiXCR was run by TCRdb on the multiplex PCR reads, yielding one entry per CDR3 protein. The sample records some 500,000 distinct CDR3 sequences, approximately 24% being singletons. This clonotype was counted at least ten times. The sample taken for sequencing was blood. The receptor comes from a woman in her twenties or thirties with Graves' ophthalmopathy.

The chain's CDR3 is CSASLGGSGYTF. The CDR3 DNA reads TGCAGTGCTAGCCTGGGGGGGAGCGGCTACACCTTC. The rearrangement joins TRBV20-1 to TRBJ1-2; D may be TRBD1 (5 bases). CDR1 DFQATT and CDR2 SNEGSKA come from the germline V gene (reference sequence). The ends were cut back, 3 bases at V and 8 bases at J, with 13 bases in the middle. The CDR3 spans 12 residues.